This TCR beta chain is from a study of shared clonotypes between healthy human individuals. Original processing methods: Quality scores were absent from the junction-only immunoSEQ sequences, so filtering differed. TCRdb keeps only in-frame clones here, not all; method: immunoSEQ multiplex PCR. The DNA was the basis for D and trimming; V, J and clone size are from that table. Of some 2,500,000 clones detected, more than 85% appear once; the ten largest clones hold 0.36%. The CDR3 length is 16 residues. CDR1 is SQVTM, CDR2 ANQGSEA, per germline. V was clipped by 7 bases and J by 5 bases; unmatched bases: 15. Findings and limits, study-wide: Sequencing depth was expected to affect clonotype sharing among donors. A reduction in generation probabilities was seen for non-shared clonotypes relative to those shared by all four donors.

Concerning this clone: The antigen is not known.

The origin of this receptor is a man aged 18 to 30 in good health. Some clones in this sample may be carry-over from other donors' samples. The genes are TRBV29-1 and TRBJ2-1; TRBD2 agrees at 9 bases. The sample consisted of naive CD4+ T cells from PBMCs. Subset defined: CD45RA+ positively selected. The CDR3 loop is CSGLSGGPAYDNEQFF. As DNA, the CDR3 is TGCAGCGGACTTAGCGGGGGCCCCGCCTACGACAATGAGCAGTTCTTC.